This TCR beta chain was observed in a study of CDR3 diversity in severe acne. The sample holds a few counts of this clonotype. Via MiXCR, TCRdb re-called the PCR reads, giving one row per CDR3 protein. The sample holds tens of thousands of distinct CDR3 sequences, 45% to 55% seen once. This CDR3 region has 15 residues. Germline assignment: CDR1 LNHDA and CDR2 SQIVND (reference sequence). The V end lost 5 bases, the J end lost 0 bases, and 11 bases lay between the germline ends. Sequenced: blood. This chain uses TRBV19 with TRBJ1-5; D call uncertain. This clonotype was obtained from a male donor with severe acne vulgaris. CDR3 loop: CASSGTENSNQPQHF. The CDR3 nucleotides read TGTGCCAGTAGTGGAACAGAAAATAGCAATCAGCCCCAGCATTTT.